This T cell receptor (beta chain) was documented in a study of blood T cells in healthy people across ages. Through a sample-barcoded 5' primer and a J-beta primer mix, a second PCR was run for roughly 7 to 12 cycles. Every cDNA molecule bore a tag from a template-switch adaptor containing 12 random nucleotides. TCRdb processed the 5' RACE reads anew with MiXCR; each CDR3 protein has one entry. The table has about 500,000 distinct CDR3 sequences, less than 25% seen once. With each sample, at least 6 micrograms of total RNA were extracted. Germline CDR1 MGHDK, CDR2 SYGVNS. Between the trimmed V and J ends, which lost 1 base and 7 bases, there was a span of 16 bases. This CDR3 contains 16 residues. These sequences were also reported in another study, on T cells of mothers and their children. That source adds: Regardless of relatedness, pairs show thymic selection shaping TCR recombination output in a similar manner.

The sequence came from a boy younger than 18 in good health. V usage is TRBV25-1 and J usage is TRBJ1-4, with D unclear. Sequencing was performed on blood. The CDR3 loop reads CASSESPLTQSEKLFF. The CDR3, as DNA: TGTGCCAGCAGTGAATCCCCTCTGACCCAGAGTGAAAAACTGTTTTTT.